This T cell receptor beta chain was recovered during a study of T cell responses to AZD1222 COVID-19 vaccine. Data came from immunoSEQ multiplex PCR; TCRdb stores just in-frame clones and leaves some out. This repertoire shows 150,000 to 180,000 clones, around 89% found once; its top ten account for approximately 3.1%. Sequenced material: peripheral blood, taken on day 0 of AZD1222 vaccination. The source is an adult in good health.

The CDR3 sequence: CSASLAGVKDTQYF. In DNA, the CDR3 is TGCAGTGCTAGTCTAGCGGGGGTAAAAGATACGCAGTATTTT. V usage is TRBV20-1 and J usage is TRBJ2-3, with 10 positions matching TRBD2. The CDR3 is 14 amino acids. V lost 3 bases, J lost 5 bases, and 5 bases stayed unmatched. The germline CDR1 and CDR2 sequences are DFQATT and SNEGSKA (reference sequence).